This T cell receptor (beta chain) came from a study of blood T cell repertoires in COVID-19. Sequenced by immunoSEQ multiplex PCR; TCRdb stores in-frame clones only, minus some. Of 97,000 or so clones in the sample, roughly 80% are singletons; the top ten hold about 11%. CDR3 length equals 13 residues. V was pared by 11 bases and J by 5 bases, with 5 bases of the junction left unmatched. Germline V gene lookup returns CDR1 MNHEY and CDR2 SVGAGI. This clonotype was obtained from a man between 65 and 85 years old with active or convalescent COVID-19. The chain joins TRBV6-5 to TRBJ2-1; TRBD2 agrees at 11 bases. The sequenced material came from peripheral blood. The CDR3 loop is CASGTSGNNEQFF. In DNA, the CDR3 is TGTGCCTCCGGGACTAGCGGAAACAATGAGCAGTTCTTC.